This entry is about one T cell receptor (beta chain). The antigen remains undetermined. This entry comes from a study of shared clonotypes between healthy human individuals. Study-level results: Generally, naive subsets (rather than memory subsets) showed larger estimated richness. What limited the represented genetic and exposure-history diversity was the small number of donors.

Measured with immunoSEQ multiplex PCR; TCRdb has only the in-frame clones, and not every one. The table shows millions of clones, with approximately 95% occurring only once. CDR1 SGHDT and CDR2 YYEEEE come from the germline V gene. The CDR3 is 17 residues long. V shed 3 bases, J shed 4 bases, and the junction held 5 bases outside the gene matches. Sequencing was performed on naive CD4+ T cells from PBMCs. Subset indicated: CD45RA+ positively selected. This receptor was taken from a man between 18 and 29 years old in good health. Some clones in this sample may be carry-over from other donors' samples. This chain links TRBV5-6 with TRBJ2-2, with 14 bases fitting TRBD2. The CDR3 region is CASSSGLAGGFTGELFF. DNA of the CDR3: TGTGCCAGCAGCTCCGGACTAGCGGGAGGATTCACCGGGGAGCTGTTTTTT.